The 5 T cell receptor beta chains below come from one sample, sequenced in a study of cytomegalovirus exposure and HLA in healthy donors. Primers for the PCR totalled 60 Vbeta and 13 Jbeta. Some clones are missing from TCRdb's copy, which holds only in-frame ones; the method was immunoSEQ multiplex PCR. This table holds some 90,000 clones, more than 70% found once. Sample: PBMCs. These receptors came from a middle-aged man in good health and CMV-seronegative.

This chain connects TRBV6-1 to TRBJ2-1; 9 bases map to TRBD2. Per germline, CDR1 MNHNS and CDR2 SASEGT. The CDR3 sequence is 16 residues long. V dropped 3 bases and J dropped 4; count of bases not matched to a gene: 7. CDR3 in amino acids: CASSDPASGAYNEQFF. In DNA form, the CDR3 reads TGTGCCAGCAGTGATCCCGCTAGCGGGGCATACAATGAGCAGTTCTTC.

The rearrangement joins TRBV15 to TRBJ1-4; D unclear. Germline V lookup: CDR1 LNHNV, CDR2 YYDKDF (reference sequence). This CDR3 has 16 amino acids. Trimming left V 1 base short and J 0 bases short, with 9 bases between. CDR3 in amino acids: CATSRALDATNEKLFF. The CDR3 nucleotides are TGTGCCACCAGCAGAGCACTTGATGCAACTAATGAAAAACTGTTTTTT.

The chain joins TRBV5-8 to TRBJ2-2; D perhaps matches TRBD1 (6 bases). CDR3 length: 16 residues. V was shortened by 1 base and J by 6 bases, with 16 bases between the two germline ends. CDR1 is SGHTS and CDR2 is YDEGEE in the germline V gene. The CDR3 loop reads CASSLRVQGKAGELFF. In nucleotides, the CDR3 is TGTGCCAGCAGCTTGCGTGTACAGGGAAAGGCCGGGGAGCTGTTTTTT.

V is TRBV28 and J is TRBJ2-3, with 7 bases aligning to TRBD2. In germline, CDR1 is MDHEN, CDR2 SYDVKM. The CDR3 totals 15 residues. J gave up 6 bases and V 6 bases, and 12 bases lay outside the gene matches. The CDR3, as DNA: TGTGCCAGCAGATCCTTTAGCGGGTTGAGCGATACGCAGTATTTT. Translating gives CASRSFSGLSDTQYF.

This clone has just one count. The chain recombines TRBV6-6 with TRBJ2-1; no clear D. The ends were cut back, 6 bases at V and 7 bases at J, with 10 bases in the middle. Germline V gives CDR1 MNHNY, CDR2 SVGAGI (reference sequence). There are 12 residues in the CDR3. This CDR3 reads CASSPQANEQFF. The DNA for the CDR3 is TGTGCCAGCAGCCCCCAGGCGAATGAGCAGTTCTTC.